Shown below are 13 T cell receptor beta chains from a single sample sequenced in a study of cytomegalovirus exposure and HLA in healthy donors. Repertoires were generated with immunoSEQ multiplex PCR, while TCRdb's copy carries only in-frame clones and drops some. The sample includes approximately 90,000 clones, approximately 93% of them seen just once. Source material: PBMCs. These receptors came from a woman aged 25 to 39 in good health and CMV-seropositive.

J is TRBJ2-3 and V is TRBV7-2, with 10 bases lining up with TRBD2. CDR1 and CDR2 (germline): SGHTA, FQGNSA. This CDR3 comprises 16 residues. The junction had 5 bases not matched to a gene; V was cut back by 1 base and J by 4 bases. The CDR3 sequence is CASSLVSLAGSDTQYF. The CDR3 region has the DNA TGTGCCAGCAGCTTAGTATCACTAGCGGGGTCAGATACGCAGTATTTT.

This clone was seen once. The gene calls are TRBV9 and TRBJ2-3, with D perhaps matching TRBD1 (5 bases). Trimming shortened V by 4 bases and J by 0 bases, and 18 bases separated the two germline ends. CDR1 and CDR2 (germline): SGDLS, YYNGEE. CDR3 length: 17 amino acids. As DNA, the CDR3 is TGTGCCAGCAGCCAGCCCCCCTGGCAGGGCAGCACAGATACGCAGTATTTT. This codes for CASSQPPWQGSTDTQYF. Full variable domain (rest looked up from reference TRBV9 and TRBJ2-3): DSGVTQTPKHLITATGQRVTLRCSPRSGDLSVYWYQQSLDQGLQFLIQYYNGEERAKGNILERFSAQQFPDLHSELNLSSLELGDSALYFCASSQPPWQGSTDTQYFGPGTRLTVL.

The chain has TRBV27 and TRBJ2-2; D uncertain. The CDR3 has 12 residues. In germline, CDR1 is MNHEY, CDR2 SMNVEV (reference sequence). V shed 3 bases and J shed 5 bases, with 4 bases lying between them. The CDR3 DNA reads as TGTGCCAGCAGTTTTCCGACCGGGGAGCTGTTTTTT. Translated, it gives CASSFPTGELFF.

The table lists this clone with a few counts. J is TRBJ2-7 and V is TRBV2; D possibly corresponds to TRBD1 (6 bases). Germline V gene data show CDR1 as SNHLY and CDR2 as FYNNEI. The length of the CDR3 is 13 residues. V was clipped by 6 bases and J by 3 bases, with 12 bases between them. The CDR3 DNA sequence: TGTGCCAGCAGGGCTACAGGGAGCTACGAGCAGTACTTC. This codes for CASRATGSYEQYF.

The CDR3 is CASSLRVGVLEQYF. CDR3 nucleotides: TGTGCCAGCAGTTTGCGGGTGGGCGTGCTGGAGCAGTACTTC. V is TRBV28 and J is TRBJ2-7, with D possibly being TRBD2 (5 bases). CDR1 MDHEN and CDR2 SYDVKM come from the germline V gene. The CDR3 contains 14 residues. The V gene lost 3 bases and the J gene lost 7 bases, with 16 bases spanning the gap.

This chain joins TRBV27 and TRBJ2-1, with TRBD2 matching 11 bases. V trimming: 5 bases; J trimming: 7 bases; junction bases outside the gene matches: 10. The CDR3 spans 16 residues. Germline assignment: CDR1 MNHEY and CDR2 SMNVEV (reference sequence). The CDR3 coding sequence is TGTGCCAGCAGTCCGACCGGGACTAGCGGCCTAAATGAGCAGTTCTTC. This gives the protein CASSPTGTSGLNEQFF.

This chain connects TRBV5-4 to TRBJ2-7; 12 bases line up with TRBD2. The junction had 8 bases not matched to a gene; V was cut back by 4 bases and J by 6 bases. Germline assignment: CDR1 SGHNT and CDR2 YYREEE (reference sequence). The CDR3 contains 15 residues. CDR3 nucleotides: TGTGCCAGCAGCATCCTAGCGGGAGGGCCTACCGAGCAGTACTTC. Its translation is CASSILAGGPTEQYF. The whole variable domain, filled in from reference TRBV5-4 and TRBJ2-7, reads ETGVTQSPTHLIKTRGQQVTLRCSSQSGHNTVSWYQQALGQGPQFIFQYYREEENGRGNFPPRFSGLQFPNYSSELNVNALELDDSALYLCASSILAGGPTEQYFGPGTRLTVT.

The chain has TRBV27 and TRBJ1-2, with TRBD1 matching over 9 bases. Germline V gene lookup returns CDR1 MNHEY and CDR2 SMNVEV (reference sequence). This CDR3 contains 19 residues. With V trimmed by 3 bases and J by 2 bases, 16 bases remained unmatched. The DNA for the CDR3 is TGTGCCAGCAGTTTTAGGGGGCGGGGACAGGGTGTTAGGAACTATGGCTACACCTTC. Its protein product is CASSFRGRGQGVRNYGYTF.

V and J are TRBV7-9 and TRBJ2-7, with TRBD2 matching 7 bases. V lost 5 bases to trimming and J lost 4 bases; unmatched junction nucleotides: 14. In germline, CDR1 is SEHNR, CDR2 FQNEAQ (reference sequence). The CDR3 has 16 amino acids. The CDR3 sequence is CASSQDTEGGVYEQYF. The CDR3 coding sequence is TGTGCCAGCAGCCAGGACACCGAGGGAGGGGTATACGAGCAGTACTTC.

The chain uses TRBV5-1 and TRBJ1-1; TRBD1 aligns across 7 bases. CDR1 is SGHRS and CDR2 is YFSETQ in the germline V gene. The CDR3 contains 15 residues. Losses at the gene ends were 3 bases for V and 6 bases for J; bases not matched to a gene: 11. CDR3 nucleotides: TGCGCCAGCAGCTCGGCGGGACAGACACAATCTGAAGCTTTCTTT. This sequence encodes CASSSAGQTQSEAFF. The full variable domain, rest sourced from reference TRBV5-1 and TRBJ1-1, is KAGVTQTPRYLIKTRGQQVTLSCSPISGHRSVSWYQQTPGQGLQFLFEYFSETQRNKGNFPGRFSGRQFSNSRSEMNVSTLELGDSALYLCASSSAGQTQSEAFFGQGTRLTVV.

The V call is TRBV7-6, the J call TRBJ2-3; 7 positions match TRBD1. The length of the CDR3 is 15 residues. The J segment lost 2 bases and the V segment lost 5 bases, leaving 7 bases of the junction unmatched. CDR1 is SGHVS, CDR2 FNYEAQ, per germline. The CDR3 reads CASSPGQRDTDTQYF. In nucleotides, the CDR3 is TGTGCCAGCAGCCCGGGACAGCGAGACACAGATACGCAGTATTTT.

V and J are TRBV6-1 and TRBJ2-2; D perhaps matches TRBD1 (6 bases). The CDR3 runs 17 residues. Trimming removed 0 bases from V and 6 bases from J, with 17 bases in between. Germline CDR1 and CDR2: MNHNS and SASEGT. The CDR3 protein is CASSEAQRTVYPGELFF. The CDR3 DNA sequence: TGTGCCAGCAGTGAAGCGCAGAGGACAGTATACCCCGGGGAGCTGTTTTTT.

This clone was detected only once. V and J are TRBV2 and TRBJ2-7; tentative D call: TRBD1 (5 bases). The CDR3 extends over 13 amino acids. With 3 bases removed from V and 5 bases from J, the gap between germline ends came to 11 bases. Germline CDR1 is SNHLY and CDR2 is FYNNEI. This CDR3 is CASSEQGSDEQYF. The CDR3 bases are TGTGCCAGCAGTGAGCAGGGTTCTGACGAGCAGTACTTC.